This TCR beta chain comes out of a study of monozygotic twins with inflammatory bowel disease. Total RNA was isolated from whole blood without T cell sorting. TCRdb re-called the 5' RACE reads, yielding one record per CDR3 amino acid sequence without DNA. The sample shows some 100,000 distinct CDR3 sequences, and around 12% sits with its ten largest clones. Sequenced: blood. The sequence was obtained from a human donor with ulcerative colitis or Crohn's disease, or a healthy co-twin of an affected twin (not recorded which).

The CDR3 protein is CASSFDRQETQYF. This chain links TRBV7-6 with TRBJ2-5; absent DNA, TCRdb's TRBD1 call cannot be checked. The V gene's germline CDR1 is SGHVS and CDR2 FNYEAQ. The CDR3 runs 13 residues.